Presented here are 11 T cell receptor beta chains from one specimen sequenced in a study of identical twins. Each CDR3 protein gets one entry after TCRdb re-called the 5' RACE reads with MiXCR. The data contain 350,000 or so distinct CDR3 sequences, roughly 9% of them seen just once; the ten biggest clones take up roughly 8.9%. Sequencing was carried out using naive T cells sorted from blood. These receptors were obtained from a woman aged 45 to 65 in good health.

The table lists this clonotype with a few counts. This rearrangement joins TRBV4-1 to TRBJ2-7; weak D call: TRBD1 (5 bases). The CDR3 has 15 residues. Germline assignment: CDR1 MGHRA and CDR2 YSYEKL. V shed 0 bases and J shed 0 bases, with 9 bases lying between them. The DNA of the CDR3 is TGCGCCAGCAGCCAAGATCGACAGAGCTCCTACGAGCAGTACTTC. This sequence encodes CASSQDRQSSYEQYF.

The sample holds many counts of this clonotype. The chain links TRBV4-1 to TRBJ1-3; 7 bases are shared with TRBD1. Germline CDR1 and CDR2: MGHRA and YSYEKL. The trim removed 1 base at V and 8 bases at J, leaving 8 bases unmatched. This CDR3 comprises 15 residues. The CDR3 here is CASSQAGQGVDTIYF. The CDR3 bases are TGCGCCAGCAGCCAAGCCGGGCAGGGGGTGGACACCATATATTTT.

The chain joins TRBV12-3 or TRBV12-4 to TRBJ2-7; 9 bases are a match to TRBD1. The CDR3 covers 12 residues. V shed 6 bases, J shed 8 bases, and the junction held 5 bases outside the gene matches. CDR3 coding DNA: TGTGCCAGCAGAGCAGGGACAGGGAAGCAGTACGTC. Translation: CASRAGTGKQYV.

The chain recombines TRBV6-9 with TRBJ1-4, with 8 bases lining up with TRBD1. The ends lost 6 bases at V and 11 bases at J; junction bases unmatched: 20. This CDR3 spans 17 amino acids. Germline V CDR1 and CDR2: MNHGY, SVAAGI. In DNA form, the CDR3 reads TGTGCCAGCAGGATCGAGGAGGACAGGGCAATCGCCTGTAAACTGTTTTTT. Translating it yields CASRIEEDRAIACKLFF.

This clonotype came up many times. This rearrangement joins TRBV7-9 to TRBJ1-2, with 7 nucleotides matching TRBD1. The CDR3 totals 13 residues. J was trimmed by 5 bases and V by 3 bases; bases with no gene match: 3. Germline values: CDR1 SEHNR, CDR2 FQNEAQ (reference sequence). CDR3 region: CASSFPGQYGYTF. The CDR3 DNA reads TGTGCCAGCAGCTTTCCGGGACAGTATGGCTACACCTTC.

This clonotype occurred a few times. CDR3 sequence: CASSQDRTSGRGSNEQFF. The DNA for the CDR3 is TGCGCCAGCAGCCAAGACCGGACTAGCGGGAGGGGATCCAATGAGCAGTTCTTC. J is TRBJ2-1 and V is TRBV4-1; 15 nucleotides agree with TRBD2. The CDR3 is 18 amino acids. Unmatched junction bases numbered 6, after V lost 0 bases and J lost 6 bases. Germline V lookup: CDR1 MGHRA, CDR2 YSYEKL.

This clonotype was recorded a few times. This chain connects TRBV5-1 to TRBJ1-4, with D possibly matching TRBD1 (5 bases). V shed 0 bases and J shed 8 bases, with 17 bases lying between them. Germline CDR1 reads SGHRS; CDR2 reads YFSETQ. This CDR3 has 16 amino acids. CDR3 DNA sequence: TGCGCCAGCAGCTTGGAAAGGGGACCGGGATGGGAAAAACTGTTTTTT. This sequence encodes CASSLERGPGWEKLFF.

This clonotype is a singleton in its sample. The CDR3 nucleotides are TGCGCCAGCAGCCTGGGTATCCTGATGGGGGCGAACACCGGGGAGCTGTTTTTT. The encoded protein is CASSLGILMGANTGELFF. The rearrangement links TRBV5-1 to TRBJ2-2; D is perhaps TRBD1 or TRBD2 (5 bases each). The CDR3 runs to 18 residues. The germline V gene has CDR1 SGHRS and CDR2 YFSETQ. Trimming took 4 bases from V and 0 from J, leaving 19 bases between them.

The chain is built from TRBV2 and TRBJ2-7; D gene ambiguous. The V end lost 3 bases, the J end lost 4 bases, and 7 bases lay between the germline ends. Germline V gene lookup returns CDR1 SNHLY and CDR2 FYNNEI. This CDR3 comprises 12 residues. The CDR3 is CASSENKYEQYF. In DNA form, the CDR3 reads TGTGCCAGCAGTGAGAACAAGTACGAGCAGTACTTC. The full variable domain, completed using reference TRBV2 and TRBJ2-7, is EPEVTQTPSHQVTQMGQEVILRCVPISNHLYFYWYRQILGQKVEFLVSFYNNEISEKSEIFDDQFSVERPDGSNFTLKIRSTKLEDSAMYFCASSENKYEQYFGPGTRLTVT.

This clonotype was seen a handful of times. The genes are TRBV5-1 and TRBJ2-7; D uncertain. V lost 0 bases, J lost 0 bases, and 7 bases lay in between. The CDR3 consists of 14 residues. CDR1 and CDR2 from the germline V gene are SGHRS and YFSETQ. The CDR3: CASSLAPSSYEQYV. In nucleotides, the CDR3 is TGCGCCAGCAGCTTGGCCCCTAGCTCCTACGAGCAGTACGTC.

The V call is TRBV20-1, the J call TRBJ2-2; TRBD2 aligns across 10 bases. Germline CDR1 and CDR2: DFQATT and SNEGSKA (reference sequence). This CDR3 spans 16 amino acids. The V and J ends lost 3 bases and 6 bases, in that order; junction bases with no gene match: 10. The CDR3 sequence is CSARRLAGAGAGELFF. The CDR3 region has the DNA TGCAGTGCTAGGAGGCTAGCGGGAGCTGGCGCCGGGGAGCTGTTTTTT.